The 13 T cell receptor beta chains below were found in one sample sequenced in a study of T cells after yellow fever vaccination. A single record per CDR3 protein comes from TCRdb applying MiXCR to the 5' RACE reads. The sample lists 95,000 to 150,000 distinct CDR3 sequences; 7.4% were seen once. The sample consisted of CD4+ T cells sorted from PBMCs, taken 10 to 11 days after the first yellow fever vaccination. These receptors all stem from a man between 18 and 29 years old who received the YFV17D yellow fever vaccine.

This clonotype was picked up many times. The chain joins TRBV12-3 or TRBV12-4 to TRBJ2-5; no definite D call. This CDR3 has 13 amino acids. Trimming stripped 5 bases from V and 3 bases from J, with 10 bases between. CDR3 sequence reads: CASSERAKETQYF. The DNA of the CDR3 is TGTGCCAGCAGTGAACGAGCTAAAGAGACCCAGTACTTC.

This clonotype came up many times. The chain links TRBV5-1 to TRBJ2-1, with TRBD2 identical over 13 bases. The CDR3 sequence is 15 residues long. CDR1 SGHRS and CDR2 YFSETQ come from the germline V gene. Trimming took 7 bases from V and 8 from J; bases not matched to a gene: 9. The CDR3 sequence is CASRLLAGGIYEQFF. Written as DNA, the CDR3 is TGCGCCAGCCGGCTACTAGCGGGGGGGATCTATGAGCAGTTCTTC.

There are a few counts of this clonotype. V is TRBV12-3 or TRBV12-4 and J is TRBJ1-5; 7 bases map to TRBD1. After removal of 4 bases from V and 11 bases from J, the junction contained 5 bases not matched to a gene. The CDR3 runs 12 residues. CDR3 loop: CASSSPTGTQHF. CDR3 bases: TGTGCCAGCAGTTCCCCGACAGGGACCCAGCATTTT.

This clonotype was seen at least ten times. V is TRBV5-1 and J is TRBJ2-3; 8 bases line up with TRBD2. V gave up 0 bases and J gave up 3 bases; unmatched junction bases: 3. The germline V gene encodes CDR1 SGHRS and CDR2 YFSETQ. There are 15 residues in the CDR3. DNA of the CDR3: TGCGCCAGCAGCTTGGGTAGCGGGGCTACAGATACGCAGTATTTT. Encoded protein: CASSLGSGATDTQYF.

J is TRBJ2-3 and V is TRBV29-1; TRBD1 matches 8 bases. The CDR3 has 16 residues. Germline CDR1 reads SQVTM; CDR2 reads ANQGSEA. Trimming removed 4 bases from V and 5 bases from J; junction bases left unmatched: 14. CDR3 nucleotides: TGCAGCGTTGCGGTTATCTGGGACAGGAGAATAGATACGCAGTATTTT. It specifies CSVAVIWDRRIDTQYF.

The table lists this clonotype with many counts. The chain combines TRBV5-1 with TRBJ2-5; 13 nucleotides line up with TRBD2. V was clipped by 4 bases and J by 2 bases; unmatched bases: 11. CDR3 length: 18 amino acids. Germline CDR1 and CDR2: SGHRS and YFSETQ. The CDR3 reads CASSPTPRTSGGQETQYF. For the CDR3, the DNA is TGCGCCAGCAGCCCGACTCCCAGGACTAGCGGGGGACAAGAGACCCAGTACTTC.

This clonotype was seen at least ten times. The chain recombines TRBV12-3 or TRBV12-4 with TRBJ2-3, with TRBD2 matching 10 bases. The CDR3 has 15 amino acids. Unmatched junction bases numbered 6, after V lost 8 bases and J lost 1 base. In DNA, the CDR3 is TGTGCCAGCCGTCAGCTAGCGGGGGGCACAGATACGCAGTATTTT. Its translation: CASRQLAGGTDTQYF.

This clonotype occurred many times. J is TRBJ2-7 and V is TRBV6-1, with TRBD1 identical over 7 bases. The germline V gene has CDR1 MNHNS and CDR2 SASEGT. The J segment lost 5 bases and the V segment lost 8 bases, leaving 9 bases of the junction unmatched. The CDR3 runs 13 residues. CDR3 residues: CASGADRLHEQYV. CDR3 coding DNA: TGTGCCAGCGGGGCGGACAGGCTCCACGAGCAGTACGTC.

In this sample, this clonotype turned up many times. The V gene is TRBV9, the J gene TRBJ2-1; 13 bases match TRBD2. CDR3 size: 19 residues. The germline V gene encodes CDR1 SGDLS and CDR2 YYNGEE. J gave up 0 bases and V 3 bases, and 9 bases lay outside the gene matches. Here the CDR3 DNA reads TGTGCCAGCAGCGCGAGCCCGGGACTAGCGGGGAGCTCCTACAATGAGCAGTTCTTC. This sequence encodes CASSASPGLAGSSYNEQFF.

This CDR3 is CSARHRGRVNTEAFF. The CDR3 DNA sequence: TGCAGTGCTAGACACAGGGGGCGCGTGAACACTGAAGCTTTCTTT. The V call is TRBV20-1, the J call TRBJ1-1, with 9 bases that match TRBD1. The CDR3 is made up of 15 amino acids. V shed 2 bases and J 0 bases; nucleotides not matched to a gene: 4. Germline V gene sequence: CDR1 DFQATT, CDR2 SNEGSKA (reference sequence).

This clonotype has ten or more counts. The chain carries TRBV6-5 and TRBJ1-2, with D perhaps TRBD1 (5 bases). Germline V CDR1 and CDR2: MNHEY, SVGAGI. This CDR3 contains 15 residues. V was shortened by 4 bases and J by 0 bases, with 12 bases between the two germline ends. The CDR3 loop is CASSSRAGSNYGYTF. CDR3 DNA sequence: TGTGCCAGCAGTTCCAGGGCCGGTTCTAACTATGGCTACACCTTC.

This clonotype was seen ten or more times. The chain is built from TRBV10-3 and TRBJ2-7; 7 bases agree with TRBD1. This CDR3 is 13 amino acids long. With V trimmed by 4 bases and J by 4 bases, 4 bases remained unmatched. Germline values: CDR1 ENHRY, CDR2 SYGVKD. This CDR3 reads CAISVKQGYEQYF. Written as DNA, the CDR3 is TGTGCCATCAGTGTCAAACAGGGGTACGAGCAGTACTTC.

In the case of this clonotype: This could be a read error, since a much larger clone is one nucleotide away. This rearrangement joins TRBV5-1 to TRBJ2-1; either TRBD1 or TRBD2 may supply D (5 bases each). The CDR3 consists of 15 residues. Germline V gene sequence: CDR1 SGHRS, CDR2 YFSETQ. The CDR3 nucleotides read TGCTCCAGCAGGGAAACTGGGAGCTCCTACAATGAGCAGTTCTTC. Amino acid sequence: CSSRETGSSYNEQFF.